There are a few counts of the clone carrying this T cell receptor beta chain. Naive, central memory, regulatory and stem cell-like memory cells within the CD4+ compartment were sorted using CD45RO/CCR7/CD25/CD127/CD95/CD27. Trimming left V 2 bases short and J 1 base short, with 9 bases between. The germline V gene encodes CDR1 SGHNT and CDR2 YYREEE (reference sequence). The CDR3 extends over 14 amino acids. The sequenced template was cDNA made from the entire isolated RNA. Assay: immunoSEQ multiplex PCR; the TCRdb copy retains only in-frame clones and omits some. The sample contains about half a million clones, roughly 30% of which appear only once. This record belongs to a study of beta chain features in type 1 diabetes.

What was sequenced was naive CD4+ T cells from blood. The chain couples TRBV5-4 to TRBJ2-5, with a weak D call TRBD1 (5 bases). The sequence was collected from a man younger than 35 in good health. The CDR3 sequence: CASSFRQSQETQYF. CDR3 DNA: TGTGCCAGCAGCTTTAGACAGAGCCAAGAGACCCAGTACTTC.